The source of this T cell receptor beta chain is a study of blood T cell repertoires in COVID-19. The wider study: PBMCs, B-cell-depleted T cells, or T cells were the source of the cDNA or gDNA that made up the material.

In the authors' workflow: From reference gene primer amplification, estimates of nucleated cell counts were derived. Data came from immunoSEQ multiplex PCR; TCRdb stores just in-frame clones and leaves some out. The DNA gave D and trimming, while V, J and clone size come from that table. The data hold 70,000 or so clones, with roughly 80% observed a single time. CDR3 length: 15 amino acids. CDR1 and CDR2 (germline): MNHNS, SASEGT. Trimming removed 2 bases at V and 3 bases at J, with 13 bases between. The chain employs TRBV6-1 and TRBJ1-2; a possible D gene is TRBD1 (5 bases). This clonotype originated in a man in his 60s with acute or convalescent COVID-19. The sample was peripheral blood. CDR3 DNA: TGTGCCAGCAGTGAAATATTAGGGGACTACTATGGCTACACCTTC. This gives the protein CASSEILGDYYGYTF.